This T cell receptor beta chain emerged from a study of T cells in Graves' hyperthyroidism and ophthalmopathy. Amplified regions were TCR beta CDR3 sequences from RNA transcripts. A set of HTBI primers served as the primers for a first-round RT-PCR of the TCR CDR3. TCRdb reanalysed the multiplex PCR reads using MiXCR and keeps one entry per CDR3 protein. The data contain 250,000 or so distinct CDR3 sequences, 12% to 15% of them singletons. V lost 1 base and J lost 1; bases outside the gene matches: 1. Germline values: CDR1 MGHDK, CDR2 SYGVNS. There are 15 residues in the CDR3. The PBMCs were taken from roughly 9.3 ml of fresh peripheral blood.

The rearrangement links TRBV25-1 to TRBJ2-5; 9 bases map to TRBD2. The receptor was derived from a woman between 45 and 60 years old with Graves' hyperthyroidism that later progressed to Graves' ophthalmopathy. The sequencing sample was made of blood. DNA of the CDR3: TGTGCCAGCAGTGAATTGACTAGCGGCCAAGAGACCCAGTACTTC. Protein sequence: CASSELTSGQETQYF.